This entry lists 16 T cell receptor beta chains sequenced from one sample in a study of T cell changes during pregnancy in multiple sclerosis. This table comes from immunoSEQ multiplex PCR, and its TCRdb copy is limited to in-frame clones, with some not included. This table holds about 42,000 clones, around four fifths found once. The source was CD4+ T cells from peripheral blood mononuclear cells, collected before pregnancy. These receptor sequences come from a female donor with multiple sclerosis, enrolled in a pregnancy study.

The table lists this clone with a count of one. Other DNA sequences in this sample translate to the same CDR3. This chain connects TRBV5-4 to TRBJ2-5; 9 nucleotides match TRBD2. With 2 bases clipped from V and 4 bases from J, the junction kept 6 bases outside the gene matches. The V gene's germline CDR1 is SGHNT and CDR2 YYREEE (reference sequence). The CDR3 totals 15 residues. CDR3 residues: CASSFDSGGGETQYF. The CDR3 nucleotides read TGTGCCAGCAGCTTCGATAGCGGGGGAGGAGAGACCCAGTACTTC.

This sequence joins TRBV23-1 and TRBJ2-5, with 7 bases matching TRBD1. TRBV23-1 falls under the ORF class, with uncertain function. CDR3 size: 15 residues. V dropped 3 bases and J dropped 3; count of bases not matched to a gene: 7. The CDR3 region has the DNA TGCGCCAGCAGTCATACCGGGACAGCCAAAGAGACCCAGTACTTC. It yields the protein CASSHTGTAKETQYF.

This clone appeared a few times. The chain recombines TRBV19 with TRBJ2-1; 11 nucleotides match TRBD1. Trimming removed 4 bases from V and 2 bases from J; junction bases left unmatched: 4. The CDR3 is made up of 16 amino acids. Germline assignment: CDR1 LNHDA and CDR2 SQIVND (reference sequence). This CDR3 reads CASSRGQGVAYNEQFF. The CDR3 bases are TGTGCCAGTAGTAGGGGACAGGGGGTGGCCTACAATGAGCAGTTCTTC.

The chain has TRBV6-4 and TRBJ2-1, with D perhaps TRBD2 (6 bases). The CDR3 sequence is 13 residues long. Germline CDR1 is MRHNA and CDR2 is SNTAGT. The germline V and J ends were trimmed by 3 bases and 5 bases, with 8 bases remaining between them. The CDR3 here is CASSEREHNEQFF. DNA for the CDR3: TGTGCCAGCAGTGAACGGGAGCACAATGAGCAGTTCTTC.

The chain has TRBV7-9 and TRBJ1-1; 10 nucleotides align to TRBD1. Germline V CDR1 and CDR2: SEHNR, FQNEAQ (reference sequence). V gave up 4 bases and J gave up 7 bases; unmatched junction bases: 9. The CDR3 contains 15 residues. This CDR3 is CASSSQSGTGVEAFF. DNA of the CDR3: TGTGCCAGCAGCTCCCAGTCAGGGACAGGGGTTGAAGCTTTCTTT. Based on the CDR3 plus reference TRBV7-9 and TRBJ1-1, the full variable domain is DTGVSQNPRHKITKRGQNVTFRCDPISEHNRLYWYRQTLGQGPEFLTYFQNEAQLEKSRLLSDRFSAERPKGSFSTLEIQRTEQGDSAMYLCASSSQSGTGVEAFFGQGTRLTVV.

V usage is TRBV19 and J usage is TRBJ2-3; 8 nucleotides match TRBD2. CDR1 and CDR2 (germline): LNHDA, SQIVND (reference sequence). The length of the CDR3 is 15 residues. V trimming: 8 bases; J trimming: 0 bases; junction bases outside the gene matches: 7. This chain's CDR3 is CASAGAGASTDTQYF. CDR3 nucleotides: TGTGCCAGTGCGGGAGCGGGAGCTAGCACAGATACGCAGTATTTT.

The rearrangement uses TRBV5-4 and TRBJ2-3, with 11 bases matching TRBD2. The CDR3 covers 17 residues. The ends lost 0 bases at V and 2 bases at J; junction bases unmatched: 5. Germline CDR1 is SGHNT and CDR2 is YYREEE (reference sequence). The CDR3 sequence: CASSLGVAGGNTDTQYF. In DNA form, the CDR3 reads TGTGCCAGCAGCTTGGGAGTAGCGGGGGGGAACACAGATACGCAGTATTTT.

The rearrangement links TRBV6-1 to TRBJ2-3; weak D call: TRBD1 (5 bases). Per the germline V gene, CDR1 is MNHNS and CDR2 is SASEGT. CDR3 length: 15 amino acids. Trimming cost V 7 bases and J 4 bases, with 18 bases left between them. This chain's CDR3 is CASKEPIQGADTQYF. Written as DNA, the CDR3 is TGTGCCAGCAAAGAACCAATCCAGGGTGCAGATACGCAGTATTTT.

This chain connects TRBV5-1 to TRBJ1-1; TRBD1 agrees at 7 bases. CDR1 is SGHRS and CDR2 is YFSETQ in the germline V gene. The CDR3 spans 14 residues. Trimming cost V 7 bases and J 1 base; bases outside gene matches: 7. The CDR3 protein is CASSTQGENTEAFF. CDR3 sequence (DNA): TGCGCCAGCTCGACGCAGGGGGAGAACACTGAAGCTTTCTTT.

The chain is built from TRBV18 and TRBJ2-5; D is undetermined. V was clipped by 3 bases and J by 5 bases, with 10 bases between them. Per germline, CDR1 KGHSH and CDR2 LQKENI. The CDR3 length is 13 residues. The CDR3 here is CASSPPSQETQYF. DNA of the CDR3: TGTGCCAGCTCACCTCCATCGCAGGAGACCCAGTACTTC. Full variable domain (outside the CDR3, taken from reference TRBV18 and TRBJ2-5): NAGVMQNPRHLVRRRGQEARLRCSPMKGHSHVYWYRQLPEEGLKFMVYLQKENIIDESGMPKERFSAEFPKEGPSILRIQQVVRGDSAAYFCASSPPSQETQYFGPGTRLLVL.

The count of this clone is one. The chain employs TRBV18 and TRBJ2-5; D gene ambiguous. V was pared by 3 bases and J by 2 bases, with 10 bases between. The CDR3 has 14 amino acids. Germline assignment: CDR1 KGHSH and CDR2 LQKENI. This CDR3 reads CASSPKQRQETQYF. The CDR3 coding sequence is TGTGCCAGCTCACCCAAGCAACGGCAAGAGACCCAGTACTTC.

This sequence joins TRBV25-1 and TRBJ2-7; perhaps TRBD1 as D (5 bases). V shed 5 bases and J shed 3 bases, with 14 bases lying between them. This CDR3 has 14 residues. CDR1 is MGHDK and CDR2 is SYGVNS in the germline V gene. The chain's CDR3 is CASSSTGYYYEQYF. The CDR3 nucleotides are TGTGCCAGCAGTTCAACAGGCTACTACTACGAGCAGTACTTC.

V is TRBV7-2 and J is TRBJ2-5; D is unclear. V shed 6 bases and J shed 1 base, with 3 bases lying between them. This CDR3 spans 11 amino acids. Germline V gene sequence: CDR1 SGHTA, CDR2 FQGNSA. The DNA for the CDR3 is TGTGCCAGCAGGCGCCAAGAGACCCAGTACTTC. Protein product: CASRRQETQYF.

V and J are TRBV6-5 and TRBJ2-4; 8 bases map to TRBD1. After removal of 6 bases from V and 1 base from J, the junction contained 5 bases not matched to a gene. This CDR3 comprises 15 residues. Germline V gene lookup returns CDR1 MNHEY and CDR2 SVGAGI. In DNA, the CDR3 is TGTGCCAGCAGCCCCGGGGACAGGGCCAAAAACATTCAGTACTTC. It codes for CASSPGDRAKNIQYF.

The chain carries TRBV7-3 and TRBJ1-1; D is ambiguous. CDR3 length: 15 amino acids. V gave up 5 bases and J gave up 8 bases, with 21 bases separating them. CDR1 is SGHTA, CDR2 FQGTGA, per germline. This CDR3 reads CASSPDGQVGVEAFF. The DNA of the CDR3 is TGTGCCAGCAGCCCAGATGGGCAGGTCGGGGTGGAAGCTTTCTTT.

This clone was seen only a few times. This chain joins TRBV18 and TRBJ1-1; D is undetermined. Trimming cost V 3 bases and J 5 bases, with 10 bases left between them. Germline assignment: CDR1 KGHSH and CDR2 LQKENI. The CDR3 extends over 13 amino acids. DNA for the CDR3: TGTGCCAGCTCACCCCCAGTCTTAACTGAAGCTTTCTTT. Amino acids: CASSPPVLTEAFF. Together with reference TRBV18 and TRBJ1-1, the CDR3 gives the full variable domain: NAGVMQNPRHLVRRRGQEARLRCSPMKGHSHVYWYRQLPEEGLKFMVYLQKENIIDESGMPKERFSAEFPKEGPSILRIQQVVRGDSAAYFCASSPPVLTEAFFGQGTRLTVV.